Here is one T cell receptor beta chain with its context. The sequence runs out 3 residues before the end of the CDR3; the remainder is reconstructed from the germline J gene. Assay: immunoSEQ multiplex PCR; the TCRdb copy retains only in-frame clones and omits some. The sample has 30,000 or so clones, and its top ten clones hold approximately 6.9%. The source of the sample is a study of Tregs in tolerant kidney transplant recipients. Thawed PBMCs were FACS-sorted into unstimulated CD4+CD25+CD127- regulatory T cells, CD4+CD25- non-regulatory cells, CD4 and CD8 cells. Trimming at V came to 0 bases and at J to 3 bases, leaving 5 bases not matched to a gene. Germline V gives CDR1 KGHSH, CDR2 LQKENI. The CDR3 is 16 amino acids.

The TCR was taken from a human donor who received a combined kidney and bone marrow transplant. This rearrangement joins TRBV18 to TRBJ2-3; 8 nucleotides align to TRBD1. The starting material was CD8+ T cells from blood, obtained before the transplant. This CDR3 is CASSPPDRVGTDTQYF. Partial CDR3 DNA: TGTGCCAGCTCACCACCGGACAGGGTGGGGACAGATACG.